These 19 T cell receptor beta chains originate from one sample sequenced in a study of cytomegalovirus exposure and HLA in healthy donors. This PCR relied on a set of 60 Vbeta primers and 13 Jbeta primers. Here immunoSEQ multiplex PCR was the method, and the copy in TCRdb shows in-frame clones only, minus some. The sample holds fewer than 200,000 clones, less than 90% seen once. Sequenced input: PBMCs. These TCRs come from a man between 45 and 60 years old in good health and CMV-seronegative.

CDR3 bases: TGTGCCAGCAGCCCTACTAGCGGGAGATCGCCCTACGAGCAGTACTTC. It encodes CASSPTSGRSPYEQYF. The rearrangement links TRBV7-2 to TRBJ2-7; TRBD2 matches 11 bases. CDR3 length: 16 residues. Germline V CDR1 and CDR2: SGHTA, FQGNSA. Losses at the gene ends were 5 bases for V and 2 bases for J; bases not matched to a gene: 8. The whole variable domain, filled in from reference TRBV7-2 and TRBJ2-7, reads GAGVSQSPSNKVTEKGKDVELRCDPISGHTALYWYRQSLGQGLEFLIYFQGNSAPDKSGLPSDRFSAERTGGSVSTLTIQRTQQEDSAVYLCASSPTSGRSPYEQYFGPGTRLTVT.

This clone was picked up a small number of times. V is TRBV5-1 and J is TRBJ1-4, with a possible D match to TRBD1 (5 bases). The V gene lost 4 bases and the J gene lost 3 bases, with 16 bases spanning the gap. The CDR3 loop spans 16 amino acids. In germline, CDR1 is SGHRS, CDR2 YFSETQ. DNA of the CDR3: TGCGCCAGCAGCCCGAAGGTTGACAGACCTAATGAAAAACTGTTTTTT. Translation: CASSPKVDRPNEKLFF. Drawing the rest from reference TRBV5-1 and TRBJ1-4, the complete variable domain is KAGVTQTPRYLIKTRGQQVTLSCSPISGHRSVSWYQQTPGQGLQFLFEYFSETQRNKGNFPGRFSGRQFSNSRSEMNVSTLELGDSALYLCASSPKVDRPNEKLFFGSGTQLSVL.

The chain carries TRBV7-2 and TRBJ2-7; 11 bases map to TRBD2. J gave up 6 bases and V 0 bases, and 7 bases lay outside the gene matches. This CDR3 spans 16 amino acids. The V gene's germline CDR1 is SGHTA and CDR2 FQGNSA. CDR3 in amino acids: CASSLARGLAGGEQYF. The CDR3 DNA follows: TGTGCCAGCAGCTTAGCAAGAGGACTAGCGGGCGGCGAGCAGTACTTC.

The chain combines TRBV5-1 with TRBJ1-2; 9 nucleotides agree with TRBD1. The CDR3 is made up of 13 amino acids. Germline assignment: CDR1 SGHRS and CDR2 YFSETQ. J lost 6 bases, V lost 2 bases, and 2 bases had no gene match. CDR3 residues: CASSFTGGDGYTF. The CDR3 DNA follows: TGCGCCAGCAGCTTTACAGGGGGCGATGGCTACACCTTC.

CDR3 in amino acids: CASSLGNTGELFF. Here the CDR3 DNA reads TGTGCCAGCAGCTTGGGCAACACCGGGGAGCTGTTTTTT. The rearrangement joins TRBV7-3 to TRBJ2-2; D ambiguous. CDR1 and CDR2 from the germline V gene are SGHTA and FQGTGA. The CDR3 runs 13 residues. V lost 3 bases to trimming and J lost 2 bases, with 4 bases between them. The variable domain in full, with the rest retrieved from reference TRBV7-3 and TRBJ2-2, is GAGVSQTPSNKVTEKGKYVELRCDPISGHTALYWYRQSLGQGPEFLIYFQGTGAADDSGLPNDRFFAVRPEGSVSTLKIQRTERGDSAVYLCASSLGNTGELFFGEGSRLTVL.

The chain is built from TRBV27 and TRBJ2-2; a possible D gene is TRBD2 (5 bases). The CDR3 runs 15 residues. Germline V gene lookup returns CDR1 MNHEY and CDR2 SMNVEV (reference sequence). Trimming shortened V by 3 bases and J by 4 bases, and 12 bases separated the two germline ends. The CDR3 protein is CASSLLGVATGELFF. The CDR3 DNA follows: TGTGCCAGCAGTTTGTTGGGAGTGGCCACCGGGGAGCTGTTTTTT.

V gene TRBV7-3 combines with J gene TRBJ2-2; 9 nucleotides agree with TRBD1. CDR3 length: 15 amino acids. Germline trimming cut 8 bases from V and 3 bases from J; bases unmatched to any gene: 7. Germline-derived CDR1 and CDR2 are SGHTA and FQGTGA. The CDR3 region is CASGPGQGYTGELFF. CDR3 DNA: TGTGCCAGCGGACCGGGACAGGGATACACCGGGGAGCTGTTTTTT.

V usage is TRBV10-3 and J usage is TRBJ2-2; D might be TRBD1 (6 bases). With 0 bases removed from V and 6 bases from J, the gap between germline ends came to 14 bases. The CDR3 covers 16 residues. Germline CDR1 and CDR2: ENHRY and SYGVKD. CDR3 sequence: CAISESGGALAGELFF. In DNA form, the CDR3 reads TGTGCCATCAGTGAGTCTGGGGGCGCATTAGCCGGGGAGCTGTTTTTT.

The chain couples TRBV5-3 to TRBJ2-7; TRBD1 might be the D (6 bases). TRBV5-3 is recorded as an ORF, its role being uncertain. This CDR3 region has 15 residues. With 5 bases removed from V and 2 bases from J, the gap between germline ends came to 17 bases. CDR3 nucleotide sequence: TGTGCCAGAAGACAGACAGGAAAAATCCCCTACGAGCAGTACTTC. Translating gives CARRQTGKIPYEQYF.

V and J are TRBV5-1 and TRBJ2-7, with 7 bases that match TRBD1. The CDR3 runs 14 residues. Germline V gene data show CDR1 as SGHRS and CDR2 as YFSETQ. The J segment lost 6 bases and the V segment lost 4 bases, leaving 10 bases of the junction unmatched. CDR3 coding DNA: TGCGCCAGCAGCCCGGGACAGCAAGGTGGCGAGCAGTACTTC. Its translation: CASSPGQQGGEQYF.

V and J are TRBV4-1 and TRBJ1-2; 9 nucleotides match TRBD1. The V and J ends lost 2 bases and 9 bases, in that order; junction bases with no gene match: 10. Germline V gives CDR1 MGHRA, CDR2 YSYEKL. The CDR3 spans 15 residues. The CDR3: CASSQIGQGRSSYTF. The CDR3 DNA reads as TGCGCCAGCAGCCAAATTGGACAGGGGAGGAGTAGCTACACCTTC.

This chain links TRBV29-1 with TRBJ1-1, with a possible D match to TRBD1 (6 bases). Germline V gene sequence: CDR1 SQVTM, CDR2 ANQGSEA. The CDR3 runs 13 residues. V was trimmed by 6 bases and J by 10 bases, leaving 21 bases between them. CDR3 coding DNA: TGCAGCGTCAAGCCGGATAAGGGGGTGAGAGCTTTCTTT. It is translated as CSVKPDKGVRAFF.

V is TRBV4-2 and J is TRBJ2-3; 7 bases agree with TRBD2. The V and J ends lost 0 bases and 4 bases, in that order; junction bases with no gene match: 7. Germline V gives CDR1 LGHNA, CDR2 YNFKEQ. The CDR3 contains 16 residues. As DNA, the CDR3 is TGTGCCAGCAGCCAAGATCGAGCGGGATCTCCAGATACGCAGTATTTT. It encodes CASSQDRAGSPDTQYF.

This clone is a singleton in its sample. The V call is TRBV6-5, the J call TRBJ1-2, with 7 positions matching TRBD1. Trimming took 5 bases from V and 6 from J; bases not matched to a gene: 6. The CDR3 has 13 residues. Germline V gives CDR1 MNHEY, CDR2 SVGAGI. DNA of the CDR3: TGTGCCAGCAGTCCTAAGGACAGGCATGGCTACACCTTC. This sequence encodes CASSPKDRHGYTF.

The chain employs TRBV5-5 and TRBJ1-5; 8 nucleotides agree with TRBD1. The CDR3 runs 15 residues. The trim removed 4 bases at V and 6 bases at J, leaving 9 bases unmatched. The germline V gene has CDR1 SGHKS and CDR2 YYEKEE (reference sequence). Here the CDR3 reads CASSDGTGSAQPQHF. CDR3 coding DNA: TGTGCCAGCAGCGATGGGACAGGTTCAGCTCAGCCCCAGCATTTT. The whole variable domain, filled in from reference TRBV5-5 and TRBJ1-5, reads DAGVTQSPTHLIKTRGQQVTLRCSPISGHKSVSWYQQVLGQGPQFIFQYYEKEERGRGNFPDRFSARQFPNYSSELNVNALLLGDSALYLCASSDGTGSAQPQHFGDGTRLSIL.

This chain links TRBV27 with TRBJ2-3; 7 bases map to TRBD1. V lost 6 bases, J lost 3 bases, and 15 bases stayed unmatched. Per germline, CDR1 MNHEY and CDR2 SMNVEV (reference sequence). The CDR3 is 17 amino acids. The CDR3 DNA reads TGTGCCAGCAGCACAATAAAGGGGGCGGTTACGACAGATACGCAGTATTTT. As protein: CASSTIKGAVTTDTQYF.

J is TRBJ2-1 and V is TRBV20-1; no clear D. This CDR3 is built from 10 residues. From germline, CDR1 is DFQATT and CDR2 SNEGSKA (reference sequence). Trimming removed 6 bases at V and 5 bases at J, with 5 bases between. This CDR3 is CSATNNEQFF. CDR3 DNA: TGCAGTGCCACTAACAATGAGCAGTTCTTC.

This clone has a handful of counts. The V call is TRBV13, the J call TRBJ1-2; no firm D call. Germline V gene data show CDR1 as PRHDT and CDR2 as FYEKMQ (reference sequence). The CDR3 has 15 amino acids. V was clipped by 6 bases and J by 4 bases, with 18 bases between them. The CDR3, as DNA: TGTGCCAGCAGACTAACGAAGAGAAGAGTCTATGGCTACACCTTC. Protein product: CASRLTKRRVYGYTF.

The chain uses TRBV4-3 and TRBJ2-3, with 8 bases lining up with TRBD1. The germline V gene encodes CDR1 LGHNA and CDR2 YSLEER. After removal of 1 base from V and 2 bases from J, the junction contained 2 bases not matched to a gene. CDR3 size: 15 residues. DNA of the CDR3: TGCGCCAGCAGCCAAGGGACAGGGCCCACAGATACGCAGTATTTT. Its protein product is CASSQGTGPTDTQYF.